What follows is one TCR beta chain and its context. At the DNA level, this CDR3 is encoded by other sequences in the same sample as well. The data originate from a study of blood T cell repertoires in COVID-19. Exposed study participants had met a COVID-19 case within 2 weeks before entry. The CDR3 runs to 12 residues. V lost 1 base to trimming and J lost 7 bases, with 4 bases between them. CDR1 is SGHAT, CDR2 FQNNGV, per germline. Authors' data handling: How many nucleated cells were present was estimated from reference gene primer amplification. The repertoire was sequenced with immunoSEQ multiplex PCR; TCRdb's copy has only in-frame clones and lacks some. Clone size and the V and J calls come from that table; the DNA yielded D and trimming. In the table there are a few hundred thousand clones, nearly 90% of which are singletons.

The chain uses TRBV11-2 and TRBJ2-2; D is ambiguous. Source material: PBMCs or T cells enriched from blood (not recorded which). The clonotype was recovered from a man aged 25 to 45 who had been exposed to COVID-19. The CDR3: CASSLGSGELFF. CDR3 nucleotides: TGTGCCAGCAGCTTAGGTAGCGGGGAGCTGTTTTTT.